This TCR beta chain was profiled in a study of Ad26.COV2.S vaccination and SARS-CoV-2 variants. CDR3 length: 13 amino acids. Germline loops: CDR1 KGHSH, CDR2 LQKENI. The V gene end was trimmed by 2 bases and the J gene end by 7 bases; junction bases not matched to a gene: 4. TCRdb keeps only in-frame clones here, not all; method: immunoSEQ multiplex PCR. The top ten clones hold more than 1.5% of a sample with some 290,000 clones, about 86% of them seen once. Treatment indicated: roughly 18 received Ad26.COV2.S at low or high dose, single or two shots; about five received placebo; per-sample allocation not given. Sampling was done on day 63 after the first vaccine or placebo injection.

This TCR was recovered from a person aged 18-60 years who received the Ad26.COV2.S COVID-19 vaccine or a placebo. The chain joins TRBV18 to TRBJ1-2; the match to TRBD1 covers 7 bases. The sample consisted of peripheral blood, taken in a trial of Ad26.COV2.S vaccine versus placebo. CDR3 in amino acids: CASSPGTARGYTF. CDR3 DNA: TGTGCCAGCTCACCAGGGACAGCCCGTGGCTACACCTTC.